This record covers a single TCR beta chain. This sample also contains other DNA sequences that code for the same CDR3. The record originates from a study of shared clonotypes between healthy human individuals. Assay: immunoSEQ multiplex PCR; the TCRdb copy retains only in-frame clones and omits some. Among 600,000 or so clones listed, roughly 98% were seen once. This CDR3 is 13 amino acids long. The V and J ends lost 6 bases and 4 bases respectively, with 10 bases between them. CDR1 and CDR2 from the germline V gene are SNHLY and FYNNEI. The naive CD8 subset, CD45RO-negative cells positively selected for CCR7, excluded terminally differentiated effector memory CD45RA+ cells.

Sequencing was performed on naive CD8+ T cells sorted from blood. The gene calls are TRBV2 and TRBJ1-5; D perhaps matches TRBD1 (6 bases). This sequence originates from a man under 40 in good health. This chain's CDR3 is CASRDRGNQPQHF. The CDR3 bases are TGTGCCAGCAGGGATAGGGGGAATCAGCCCCAGCATTTT.